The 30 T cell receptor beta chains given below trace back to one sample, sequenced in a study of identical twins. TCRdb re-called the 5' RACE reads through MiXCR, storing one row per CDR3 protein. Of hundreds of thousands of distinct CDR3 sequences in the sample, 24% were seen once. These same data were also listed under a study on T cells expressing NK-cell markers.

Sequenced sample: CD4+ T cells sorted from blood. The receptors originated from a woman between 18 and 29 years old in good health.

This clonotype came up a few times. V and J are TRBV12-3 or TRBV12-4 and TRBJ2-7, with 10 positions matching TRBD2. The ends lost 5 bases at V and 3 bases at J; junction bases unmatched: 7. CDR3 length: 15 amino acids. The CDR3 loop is CASSPLAGASYEQYF. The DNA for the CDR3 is TGTGCCAGCAGTCCTCTAGCGGGAGCCAGCTACGAGCAGTACTTC.

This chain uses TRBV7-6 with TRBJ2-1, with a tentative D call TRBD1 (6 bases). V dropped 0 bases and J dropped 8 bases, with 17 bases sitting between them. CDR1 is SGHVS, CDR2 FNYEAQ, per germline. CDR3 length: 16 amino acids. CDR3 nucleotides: TGTGCCAGCAGCTTAGCGCGCTTTGGGGGCGGAGATGAGCAGTTCTTC. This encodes CASSLARFGGGDEQFF.

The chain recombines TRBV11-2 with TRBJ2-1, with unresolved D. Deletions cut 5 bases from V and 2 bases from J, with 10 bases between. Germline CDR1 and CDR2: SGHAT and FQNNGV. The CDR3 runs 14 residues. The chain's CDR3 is CASSPTTTYNEQFF. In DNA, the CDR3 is TGTGCCAGCAGCCCAACTACTACCTACAATGAGCAGTTCTTC. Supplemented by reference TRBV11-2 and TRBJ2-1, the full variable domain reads EAGVAQSPRYKIIEKRQSVAFWCNPISGHATLYWYQQILGQGPKLLIQFQNNGVVDDSQLPKDRFSAERLKGVDSTLKIQPAKLEDSAVYLCASSPTTTYNEQFFGPGTRLTVL.

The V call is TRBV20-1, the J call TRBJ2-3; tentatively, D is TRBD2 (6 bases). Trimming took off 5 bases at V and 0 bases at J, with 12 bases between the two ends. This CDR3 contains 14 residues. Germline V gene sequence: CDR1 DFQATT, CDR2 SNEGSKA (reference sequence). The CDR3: CSASTGTSTDTQYF. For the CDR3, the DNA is TGCAGTGCTTCAACCGGGACTAGCACAGATACGCAGTATTTT.

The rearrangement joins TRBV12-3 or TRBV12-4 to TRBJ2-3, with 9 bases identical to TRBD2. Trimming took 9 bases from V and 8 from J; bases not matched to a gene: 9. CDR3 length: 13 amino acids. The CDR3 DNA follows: TGTGCCAGTCAGGGGCGGGGGGGCAGTACGCAGTATTTT. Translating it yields CASQGRGGSTQYF.

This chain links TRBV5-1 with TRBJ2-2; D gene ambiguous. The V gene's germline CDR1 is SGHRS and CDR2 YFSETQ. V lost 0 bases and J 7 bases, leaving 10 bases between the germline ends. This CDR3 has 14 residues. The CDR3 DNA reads TGCGCCAGCAGCTTGGAATCGTGGAACGGGGAGCTGTTTTTT. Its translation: CASSLESWNGELFF.

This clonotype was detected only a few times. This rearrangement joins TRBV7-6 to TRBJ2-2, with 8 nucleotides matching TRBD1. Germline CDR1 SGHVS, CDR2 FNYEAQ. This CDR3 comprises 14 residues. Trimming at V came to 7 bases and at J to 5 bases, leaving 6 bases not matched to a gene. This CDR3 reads CASTGQGNTGELFF. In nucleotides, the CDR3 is TGTGCCAGCACTGGACAGGGTAATACCGGGGAGCTGTTTTTT.

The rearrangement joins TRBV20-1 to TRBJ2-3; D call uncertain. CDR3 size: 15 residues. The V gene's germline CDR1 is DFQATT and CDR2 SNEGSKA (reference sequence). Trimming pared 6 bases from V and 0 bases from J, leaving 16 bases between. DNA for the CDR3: TGCAGTGCCAGTAGTTCAATACAGAGCACAGATACGCAGTATTTT. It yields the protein CSASSSIQSTDTQYF.

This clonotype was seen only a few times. The CDR3 region is CASSSLLGDEAFF. CDR3 bases: TGTGCCAGCAGCTCCTTGCTCGGGGATGAAGCTTTCTTT. The chain recombines TRBV7-2 with TRBJ1-1; D call uncertain. The germline V gene has CDR1 SGHTA and CDR2 FQGNSA. The CDR3 length is 13 residues. Between the trimmed V and J ends, which lost 4 bases and 7 bases, there was a span of 13 bases.

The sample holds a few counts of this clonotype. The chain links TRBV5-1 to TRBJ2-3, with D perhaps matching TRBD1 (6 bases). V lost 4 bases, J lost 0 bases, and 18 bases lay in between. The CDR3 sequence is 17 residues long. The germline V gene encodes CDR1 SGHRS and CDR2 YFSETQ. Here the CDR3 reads CASSDLPGTPSTDTQYF. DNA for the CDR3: TGCGCCAGCAGCGATCTCCCCGGGACACCGAGCACAGATACGCAGTATTTT.

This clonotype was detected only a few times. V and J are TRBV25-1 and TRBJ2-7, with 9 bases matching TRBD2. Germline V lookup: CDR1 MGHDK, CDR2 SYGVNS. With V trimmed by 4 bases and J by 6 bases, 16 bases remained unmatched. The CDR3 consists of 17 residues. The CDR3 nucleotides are TGTGCCAGCAGTGGGGCTGGCGCGGGAGGGCCTCTTGGCGAGCAGTACTTC. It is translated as CASSGAGAGGPLGEQYF.

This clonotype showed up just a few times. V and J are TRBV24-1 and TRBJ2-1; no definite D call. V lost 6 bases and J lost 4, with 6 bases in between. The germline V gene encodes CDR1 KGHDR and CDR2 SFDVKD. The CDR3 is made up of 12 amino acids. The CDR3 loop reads CATSQGYNEQFF. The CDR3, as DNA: TGTGCCACCAGTCAAGGATACAATGAGCAGTTCTTC.

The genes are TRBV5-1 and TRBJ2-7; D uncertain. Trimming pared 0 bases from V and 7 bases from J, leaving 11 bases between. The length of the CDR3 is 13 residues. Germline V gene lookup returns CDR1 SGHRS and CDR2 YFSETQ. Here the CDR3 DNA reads TGCGCCAGCAGCTTGGCTCGGGTAGAGGAGCAGTACTTC. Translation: CASSLARVEEQYF.

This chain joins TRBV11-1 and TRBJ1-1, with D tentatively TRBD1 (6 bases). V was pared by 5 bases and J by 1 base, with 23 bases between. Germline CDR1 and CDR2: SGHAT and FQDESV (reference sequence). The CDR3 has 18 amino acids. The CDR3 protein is CASSNYYYGGQTNTEAFF. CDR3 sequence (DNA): TGTGCCAGCAGCAATTACTACTACGGGGGGCAGACGAACACTGAAGCTTTCTTT. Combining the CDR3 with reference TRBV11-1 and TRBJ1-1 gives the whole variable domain EAEVAQSPRYKITEKSQAVAFWCDPISGHATLYWYRQILGQGPELLVQFQDESVVDDSQLPKDRFSAERLKGVDSTLKIQPAELGDSAMYLCASSNYYYGGQTNTEAFFGQGTRLTVV.

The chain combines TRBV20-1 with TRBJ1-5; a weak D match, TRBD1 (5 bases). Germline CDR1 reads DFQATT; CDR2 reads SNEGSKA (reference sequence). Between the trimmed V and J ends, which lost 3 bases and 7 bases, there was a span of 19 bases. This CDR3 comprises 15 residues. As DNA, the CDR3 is TGCAGTGCTAGTATGTCGCGACGGGACCACCAGCCCCAGCATTTT. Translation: CSASMSRRDHQPQHF.

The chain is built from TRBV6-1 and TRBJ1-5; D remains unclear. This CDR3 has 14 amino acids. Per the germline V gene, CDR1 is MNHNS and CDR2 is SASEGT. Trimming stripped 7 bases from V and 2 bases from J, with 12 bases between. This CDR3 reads CASTSHVGNQPQHF. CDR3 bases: TGTGCCAGCACGTCGCATGTTGGCAATCAGCCCCAGCATTTT.

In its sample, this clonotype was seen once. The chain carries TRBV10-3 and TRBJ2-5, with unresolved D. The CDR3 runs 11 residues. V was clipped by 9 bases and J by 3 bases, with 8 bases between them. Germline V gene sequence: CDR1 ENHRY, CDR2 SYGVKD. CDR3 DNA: TGTGCCATAAGTTCCGAAGAGACCCAGTACTTC. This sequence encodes CAISSEETQYF.

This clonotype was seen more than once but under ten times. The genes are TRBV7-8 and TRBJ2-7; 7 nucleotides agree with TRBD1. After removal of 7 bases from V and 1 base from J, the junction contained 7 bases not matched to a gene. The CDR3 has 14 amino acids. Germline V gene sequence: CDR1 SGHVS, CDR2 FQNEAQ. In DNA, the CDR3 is TGTGCCAGCACGGATTGGGGACAGTCCTACGAGCAGTACTTC. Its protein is CASTDWGQSYEQYF.

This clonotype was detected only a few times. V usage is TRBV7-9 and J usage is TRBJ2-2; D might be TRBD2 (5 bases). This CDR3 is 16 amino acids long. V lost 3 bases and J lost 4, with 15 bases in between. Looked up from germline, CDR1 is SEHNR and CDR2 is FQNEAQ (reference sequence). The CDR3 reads CASSFTTSLSTGELFF. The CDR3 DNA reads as TGTGCCAGCAGCTTTACTACTAGTTTGAGCACCGGGGAGCTGTTTTTT. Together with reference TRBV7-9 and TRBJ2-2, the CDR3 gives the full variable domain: DTGVSQNPRHKITKRGQNVTFRCDPISEHNRLYWYRQTLGQGPEFLTYFQNEAQLEKSRLLSDRFSAERPKGSFSTLEIQRTEQGDSAMYLCASSFTTSLSTGELFFGEGSRLTVL.

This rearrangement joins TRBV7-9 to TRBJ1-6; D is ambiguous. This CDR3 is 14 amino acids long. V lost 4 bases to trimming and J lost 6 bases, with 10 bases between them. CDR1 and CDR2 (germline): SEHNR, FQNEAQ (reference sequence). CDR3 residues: CASSSRGFNSPLHF. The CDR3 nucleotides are TGTGCCAGCAGCTCCCGGGGTTTTAATTCACCCCTCCACTTT.

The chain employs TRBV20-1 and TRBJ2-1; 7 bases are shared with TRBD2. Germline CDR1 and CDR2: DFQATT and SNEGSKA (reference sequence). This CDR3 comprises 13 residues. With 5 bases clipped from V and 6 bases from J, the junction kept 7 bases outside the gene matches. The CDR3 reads CSARHSGGNEQFF. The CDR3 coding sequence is TGCAGTGCTCGTCACTCGGGGGGCAATGAGCAGTTCTTC.

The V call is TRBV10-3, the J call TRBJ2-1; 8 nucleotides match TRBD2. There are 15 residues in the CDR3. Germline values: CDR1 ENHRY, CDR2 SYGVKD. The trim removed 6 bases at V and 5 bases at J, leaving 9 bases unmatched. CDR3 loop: CAIRAGDSVNNEQFF. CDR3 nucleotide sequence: TGTGCCATCAGAGCGGGAGATTCGGTTAACAATGAGCAGTTCTTC.

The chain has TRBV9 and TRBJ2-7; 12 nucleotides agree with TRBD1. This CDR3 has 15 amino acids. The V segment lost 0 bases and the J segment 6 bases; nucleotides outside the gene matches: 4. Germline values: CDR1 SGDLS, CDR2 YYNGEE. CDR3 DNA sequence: TGTGCCAGCAGCGTAGAGGGACAGGGGGCTCGCGAGCAGTACTTC. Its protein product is CASSVEGQGAREQYF.

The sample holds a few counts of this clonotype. The CDR3 loop reads CASLEDYEQYF. The CDR3 nucleotides read TGTGCCAGCCTAGAGGACTACGAGCAGTACTTC. The J gene is TRBJ2-7, the V gene TRBV2; D not certain. CDR3 length equals 11 residues. From germline, CDR1 is SNHLY and CDR2 FYNNEI. Trimming shortened V by 8 bases and J by 3 bases, and 8 bases separated the two germline ends.

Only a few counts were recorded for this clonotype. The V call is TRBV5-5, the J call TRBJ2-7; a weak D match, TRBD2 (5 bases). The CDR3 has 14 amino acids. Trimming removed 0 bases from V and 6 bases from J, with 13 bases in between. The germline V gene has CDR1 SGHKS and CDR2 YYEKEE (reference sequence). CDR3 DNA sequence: TGTGCCAGCAGCTTGGCCCTAGCCCCCTCCGAGCAGTACTTC. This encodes CASSLALAPSEQYF.

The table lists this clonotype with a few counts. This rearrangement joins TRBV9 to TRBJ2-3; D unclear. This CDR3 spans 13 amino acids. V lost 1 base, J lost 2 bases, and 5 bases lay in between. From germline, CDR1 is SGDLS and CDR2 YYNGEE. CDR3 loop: CASSVLNTDTQYF. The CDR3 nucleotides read TGTGCCAGCAGCGTATTGAACACAGATACGCAGTATTTT.

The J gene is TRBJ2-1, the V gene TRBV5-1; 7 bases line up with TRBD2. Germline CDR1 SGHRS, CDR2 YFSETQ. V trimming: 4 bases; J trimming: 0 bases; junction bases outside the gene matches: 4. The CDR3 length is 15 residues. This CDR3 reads CASSAASGSYNEQFF. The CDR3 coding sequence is TGCGCCAGCAGCGCGGCTAGCGGCTCCTACAATGAGCAGTTCTTC.

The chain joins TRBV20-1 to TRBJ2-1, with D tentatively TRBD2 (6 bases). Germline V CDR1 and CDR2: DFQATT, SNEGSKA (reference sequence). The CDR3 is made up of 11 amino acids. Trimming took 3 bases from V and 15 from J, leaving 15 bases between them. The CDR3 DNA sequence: TGCAGTGCTAGTGTCCGGGGGTGGAGGTTCTTC. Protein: CSASVRGWRFF.

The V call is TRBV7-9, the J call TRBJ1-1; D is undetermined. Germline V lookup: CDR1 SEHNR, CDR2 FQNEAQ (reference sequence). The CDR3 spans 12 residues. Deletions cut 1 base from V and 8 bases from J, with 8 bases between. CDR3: CASSLGFAEAFF. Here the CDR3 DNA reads TGTGCCAGCAGCTTAGGATTCGCAGAAGCTTTCTTT.

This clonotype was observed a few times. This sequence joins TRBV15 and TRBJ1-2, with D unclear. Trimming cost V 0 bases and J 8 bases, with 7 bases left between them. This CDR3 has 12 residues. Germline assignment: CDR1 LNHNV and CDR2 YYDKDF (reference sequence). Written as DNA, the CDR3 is TGTGCCACCAGCAGAGACCGAGGGGGCTACACCTTC. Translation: CATSRDRGGYTF.